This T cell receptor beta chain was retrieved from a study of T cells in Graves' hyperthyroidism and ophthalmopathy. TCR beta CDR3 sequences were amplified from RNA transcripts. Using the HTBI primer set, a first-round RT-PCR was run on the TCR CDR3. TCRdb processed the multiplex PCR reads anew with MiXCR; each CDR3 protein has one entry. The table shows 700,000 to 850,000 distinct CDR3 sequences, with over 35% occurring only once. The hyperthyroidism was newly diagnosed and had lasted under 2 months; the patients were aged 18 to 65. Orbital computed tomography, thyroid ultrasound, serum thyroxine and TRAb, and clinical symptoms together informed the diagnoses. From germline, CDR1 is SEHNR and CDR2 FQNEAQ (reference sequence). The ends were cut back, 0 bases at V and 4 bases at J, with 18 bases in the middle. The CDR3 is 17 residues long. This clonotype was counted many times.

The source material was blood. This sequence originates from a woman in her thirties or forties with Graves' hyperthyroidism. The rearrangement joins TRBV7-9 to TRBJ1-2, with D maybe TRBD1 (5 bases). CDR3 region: CASSLAGQSGRSYGYTF. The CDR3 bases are TGTGCCAGCAGCTTAGCCGGCCAATCAGGGAGAAGCTATGGCTACACCTTC.